What follows are 24 T cell receptor beta chains derived from one specimen sequenced in a study of vaccination and CD4 T cells after COVID-19. CD4+ T cells that had been cultured provided DNA sequenced with the Oncomine TCR Beta short-read assay. TCRdb itself ran the PCR reads through MiXCR, one entry per CDR3 protein. Counted here are about 21,000 distinct CDR3 sequences, about 56% occurring once; the ten biggest clones make up 6.5% to 9%. Sample treatment: roughly 11-day PBMC culture with coronavirus spike peptide pools or control peptides (ViraFEST assay). Which antigens these TCRs recognize remains unknown. Sequencing was done on a sample of CD4+ T cells from blood, cultured in vitro. The receptor source for this set is a human donor who had recovered from COVID-19.

The rearrangement uses TRBV11-2 and TRBJ2-1, with 8 bases lining up with TRBD1. V was pared by 5 bases and J by 10 bases, with 16 bases of the junction left unmatched. This CDR3 is 16 amino acids long. CDR1 and CDR2 from the germline V gene are SGHAT and FQNNGV. The CDR3 DNA follows: TGTGCCAGCAGCCTTCTTTGGACAGGGAAAGTAGGGGAGCAGTTCTTC. Amino acids: CASSLLWTGKVGEQFF.

The rearrangement joins TRBV6-2 or TRBV6-3 to TRBJ1-2; D is unresolved. This CDR3 contains 14 residues. The germline V gene encodes CDR1 MNHEY and CDR2 SVGEGT. With 5 bases removed from V and 5 bases from J, the gap between germline ends came to 15 bases. The CDR3 protein is CASSRDSLDYGYTF. The CDR3 DNA reads as TGTGCCAGCAGTCGCGACTCTTTGGATTATGGCTACACCTTC.

This chain joins TRBV2 and TRBJ1-6; D not certain. Germline V gives CDR1 SNHLY, CDR2 FYNNEI. CDR3 length: 15 amino acids. V lost 8 bases and J 10 bases, leaving 21 bases between the germline ends. CDR3 nucleotides: TGTGCCAGCCTGGATCTGATCCCAATAGCCTCACCCCTCCACTTT. It translates to CASLDLIPIASPLHF.

The rearrangement joins TRBV6-5 to TRBJ1-1; D possibly corresponds to TRBD1 (5 bases). V lost 0 bases, J lost 5 bases, and 13 bases lay in between. The germline V gene has CDR1 MNHEY and CDR2 SVGAGI. The CDR3 consists of 15 residues. CDR3 bases: TGTGCCAGCAGTTACTCCCCCCAGGGAGGGACTGAAGCTTTCTTT. Its protein product is CASSYSPQGGTEAFF.

The rearrangement uses TRBV15 and TRBJ1-2, with TRBD1 identical over 8 bases. CDR3 size: 15 residues. Germline loops: CDR1 LNHNV, CDR2 YYDKDF (reference sequence). The ends lost 7 bases at V and 2 bases at J; junction bases unmatched: 9. Here the CDR3 DNA reads TGTGCCACCACCGATTTCCAGGGGGCGAACTATGGCTACACCTTC. Translated: CATTDFQGANYGYTF.

This chain links TRBV28 with TRBJ1-1, with no clear D. Germline V lookup: CDR1 MDHEN, CDR2 SYDVKM. Between the trimmed V and J ends, which lost 5 bases and 0 bases, there was a span of 10 bases. The CDR3 consists of 14 residues. The CDR3 DNA reads as TGTGCCAGCAGTCCGAGACCTCTGAACACTGAAGCTTTCTTT. Amino acids: CASSPRPLNTEAFF.

V gene TRBV20-1 combines with J gene TRBJ1-2, with 9 bases matching TRBD1. V lost 0 bases and J lost 7; bases outside the gene matches: 9. CDR3 length: 15 residues. CDR1 is DFQATT and CDR2 is SNEGSKA in the germline V gene (reference sequence). CDR3 bases: TGCAGTGCTAGAGACCCTTCGGACAGGGGTGGTGGCTACACCTTC. Translating it yields CSARDPSDRGGGYTF.

The genes are TRBV11-3 and TRBJ2-5; 9 nucleotides match TRBD2. With V trimmed by 1 base and J by 5 bases, 11 bases remained unmatched. The CDR3 totals 17 residues. Germline V gene sequence: CDR1 SGHNT, CDR2 YENEEA. The CDR3 spells CASSLGAGTSPLETQYF. For the CDR3, the DNA is TGTGCCAGCAGCTTAGGGGCCGGGACTAGCCCGCTGGAGACCCAGTACTTC.

The chain recombines TRBV20-1 with TRBJ2-7; possible D gene TRBD2, 6 bases. The CDR3 extends over 16 amino acids. V lost 3 bases to trimming and J lost 2 bases, with 20 bases between them. Germline values: CDR1 DFQATT, CDR2 SNEGSKA (reference sequence). The CDR3 DNA sequence: TGCAGTGCTAGGAACTTTCGGGGCGGGGATACCTACGAGCAGTACTTC. Protein: CSARNFRGGDTYEQYF.

A single count supports this clonotype. V gene TRBV6-1 combines with J gene TRBJ1-1, with 8 bases that match TRBD1. Looked up from germline, CDR1 is MNHNS and CDR2 is SASEGT. This CDR3 has 18 residues. With 8 bases clipped from V and 0 bases from J, the junction kept 17 bases outside the gene matches. DNA for the CDR3: TGTGCCAGCGTCTTCAGAGGGACAGGAAGAATGATGAACACTGAAGCTTTCTTT. Encoded protein: CASVFRGTGRMMNTEAFF.

This clonotype was seen a handful of times. V gene TRBV11-3 combines with J gene TRBJ1-1; a weak D match, TRBD1 (6 bases). Looked up from germline, CDR1 is SGHNT and CDR2 is YENEEA. The CDR3 length is 18 residues. Trimming stripped 2 bases from V and 0 bases from J, with 19 bases between. The CDR3 DNA is TGTGCCAGCAGCTTAAATCGTGGCAGGGGAGGCATGAACACTGAAGCTTTCTTT. This codes for CASSLNRGRGGMNTEAFF.

The rearrangement joins TRBV7-6 to TRBJ1-2; 7 bases align to TRBD1. The J segment lost 7 bases and the V segment lost 5 bases, leaving 16 bases of the junction unmatched. CDR1 SGHVS and CDR2 FNYEAQ come from the germline V gene. This CDR3 has 16 amino acids. The CDR3, as DNA: TGTGCCAGCAGCCCCCAGACAGGGAAGGGGTTGGGTGGCTACACCTTC. This encodes CASSPQTGKGLGGYTF.

This clonotype was seen more than once but under ten times. This chain joins TRBV6-1 and TRBJ1-5; D possibly corresponds to TRBD1 (6 bases). The V gene lost 10 bases and the J gene lost 5 bases, with 15 bases spanning the gap. There are 13 residues in the CDR3. The germline gives CDR1 MNHNS, CDR2 SASEGT. The CDR3 region has the DNA TGTGCCACTCGGAAGGGGGTAGATCAGCCCCAGCATTTT. This codes for CATRKGVDQPQHF.

This chain joins TRBV6-2 or TRBV6-3 and TRBJ2-6; D call uncertain. The ends were cut back, 6 bases at V and 2 bases at J, with 8 bases in the middle. This CDR3 has 14 residues. Germline V gene lookup returns CDR1 MNHEY and CDR2 SVGEGT. The CDR3 protein is CASSYDTGANVLTF. The DNA for the CDR3 is TGTGCCAGCAGCTACGACACTGGGGCCAACGTCCTGACTTTC.

The CDR3 sequence: CASSYSNRGLYNEQFF. CDR3 in DNA: TGTGCCAGCAGTTACTCGAATAGGGGGCTCTACAATGAGCAGTTCTTC. The chain couples TRBV6-5 to TRBJ2-1; 7 nucleotides line up with TRBD1. The CDR3 contains 16 residues. Germline V gene sequence: CDR1 MNHEY, CDR2 SVGAGI. J gave up 3 bases and V 0 bases, and 5 bases lay outside the gene matches.

This clonotype was found a few times. The genes are TRBV11-2 and TRBJ1-1; 7 positions match TRBD1. CDR3 length: 15 amino acids. The V gene's germline CDR1 is SGHAT and CDR2 FQNNGV. The trim removed 1 base at V and 4 bases at J, leaving 6 bases unmatched. This CDR3 is CASSLARQGGTEAFF. The DNA of the CDR3 is TGTGCCAGCAGCTTAGCGCGGCAGGGGGGCACTGAAGCTTTCTTT.

A few counts support this clonotype. The genes are TRBV11-2 and TRBJ1-5; tentatively, D is TRBD1 (6 bases). The germline V gene encodes CDR1 SGHAT and CDR2 FQNNGV. The ends were cut back, 1 base at V and 7 bases at J, with 8 bases in the middle. This CDR3 contains 13 residues. The CDR3 spells CASSLADRQPQHF. In DNA, the CDR3 is TGTGCCAGCAGCTTAGCCGACAGGCAGCCCCAGCATTTT.

V gene TRBV20-1 combines with J gene TRBJ2-5; TRBD2 might be the D (5 bases). V dropped 3 bases and J dropped 5 bases, with 19 bases sitting between them. Germline lookup yields CDR1 DFQATT and CDR2 SNEGSKA (reference sequence). The CDR3 runs 15 residues. CDR3 DNA sequence: TGCAGTGCTAGTCCCGGGATCTCCTTTGCGGAGACCCAGTACTTC. Residues: CSASPGISFAETQYF.

This chain connects TRBV7-8 to TRBJ2-5, with a tentative D call TRBD1 (5 bases). Germline CDR1 reads SGHVS; CDR2 reads FQNEAQ. V lost 4 bases and J 1 base, leaving 10 bases between the germline ends. CDR3 length equals 14 residues. CDR3: CASSSAGPQETQYF. The CDR3 DNA follows: TGTGCCAGCAGCTCGGCAGGGCCCCAAGAGACCCAGTACTTC.

J is TRBJ1-2 and V is TRBV20-1; the match to TRBD1 covers 8 bases. Per the germline V gene, CDR1 is DFQATT and CDR2 is SNEGSKA (reference sequence). V shed 6 bases, J shed 4 bases, and the junction held 10 bases outside the gene matches. CDR3 length: 14 residues. DNA of the CDR3: TGCAGTGCATTGACGACAGGGGCCGGCTATGGCTACACCTTC. It encodes CSALTTGAGYGYTF.

The chain couples TRBV9 to TRBJ1-6; TRBD1 aligns across 7 bases. The CDR3 is made up of 15 amino acids. The V gene end was trimmed by 4 bases and the J gene end by 8 bases; junction bases not matched to a gene: 9. Germline V gives CDR1 SGDLS, CDR2 YYNGEE. The CDR3 DNA reads TGTGCCAGCAGCCCCCGCGGACAGGCGGATTCACCCCTCCACTTT. It translates to CASSPRGQADSPLHF.

The count of this clonotype is one. The chain has TRBV24-1 and TRBJ2-3; the match to TRBD1 covers 9 bases. J lost 1 base, V lost 3 bases, and 7 bases had no gene match. CDR3 length equals 17 residues. Germline lookup yields CDR1 KGHDR and CDR2 SFDVKD. The CDR3 here is CATSDTRQGVGTDTQYF. For the CDR3, the DNA is TGTGCCACCAGTGATACCCGACAGGGGGTTGGCACAGATACGCAGTATTTT.

The chain links TRBV5-4 to TRBJ2-7; TRBD2 agrees at 11 bases. The CDR3 consists of 16 residues. J was trimmed by 1 base and V by 0 bases; bases with no gene match: 3. Germline V gene lookup returns CDR1 SGHNT and CDR2 YYREEE (reference sequence). The CDR3 DNA follows: TGTGCCAGCAGCTTGGGGGGGACTAGCGGTTCCTACGAGCAGTACTTC. Its protein product is CASSLGGTSGSYEQYF.

The chain uses TRBV4-3 and TRBJ2-5, with 13 bases aligning to TRBD2. Germline-derived CDR1 and CDR2 are LGHNA and YSLEER. The CDR3 length is 15 residues. Losses at the gene ends were 1 base for V and 4 bases for J; bases not matched to a gene: 0. DNA for the CDR3: TGCGCCAGCAGCCAAGGACTAGCGGGGGGAGAGACCCAGTACTTC. It specifies CASSQGLAGGETQYF.